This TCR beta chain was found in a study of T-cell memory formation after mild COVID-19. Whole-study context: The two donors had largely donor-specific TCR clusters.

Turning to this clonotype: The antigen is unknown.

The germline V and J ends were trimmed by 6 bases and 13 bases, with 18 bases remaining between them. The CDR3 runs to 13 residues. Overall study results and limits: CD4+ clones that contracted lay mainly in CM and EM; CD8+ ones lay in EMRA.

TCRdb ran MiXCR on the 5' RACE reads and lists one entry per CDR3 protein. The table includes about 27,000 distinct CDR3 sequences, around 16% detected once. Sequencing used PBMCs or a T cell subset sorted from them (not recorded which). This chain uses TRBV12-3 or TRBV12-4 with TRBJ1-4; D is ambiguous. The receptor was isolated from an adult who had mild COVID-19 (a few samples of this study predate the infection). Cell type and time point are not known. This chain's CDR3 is CASSLDTAAGLFF. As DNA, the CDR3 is TGTGCCAGCAGCCTTGACACGGCGGCGGGACTGTTTTTT.